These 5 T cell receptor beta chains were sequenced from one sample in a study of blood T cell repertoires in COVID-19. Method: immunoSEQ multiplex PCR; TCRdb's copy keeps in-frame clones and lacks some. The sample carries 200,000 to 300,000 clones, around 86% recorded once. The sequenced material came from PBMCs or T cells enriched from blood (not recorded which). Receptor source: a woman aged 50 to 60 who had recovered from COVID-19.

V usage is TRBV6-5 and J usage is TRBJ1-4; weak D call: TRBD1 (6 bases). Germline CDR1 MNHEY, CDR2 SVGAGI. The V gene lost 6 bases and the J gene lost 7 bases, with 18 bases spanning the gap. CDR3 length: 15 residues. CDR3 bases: TGTGCCAGCAGCGGCGGGGGGGGCGTTCCTGAAAAACTGTTTTTT. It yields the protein CASSGGGGVPEKLFF.

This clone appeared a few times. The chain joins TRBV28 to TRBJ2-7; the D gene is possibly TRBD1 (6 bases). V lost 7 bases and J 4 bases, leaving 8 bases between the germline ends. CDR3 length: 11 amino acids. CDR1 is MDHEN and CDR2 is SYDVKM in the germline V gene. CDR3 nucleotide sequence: TGTGCCAGCACACAGGGTTACGAGCAGTACTTC. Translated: CASTQGYEQYF. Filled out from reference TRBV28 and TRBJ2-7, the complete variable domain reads DVKVTQSSRYLVKRTGEKVFLECVQDMDHENMFWYRQDPGLGLRLIYFSYDVKMKEKGDIPEGYSVSREKKERFSLILESASTNQTSMYLCASTQGYEQYFGPGTRLTVT.

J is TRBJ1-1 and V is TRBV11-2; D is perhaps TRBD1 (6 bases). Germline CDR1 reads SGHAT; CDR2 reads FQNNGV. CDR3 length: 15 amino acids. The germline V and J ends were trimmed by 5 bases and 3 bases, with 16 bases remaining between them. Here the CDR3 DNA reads TGTGCCAGCAGCCCGCGGACAGTAGGGGACACTGAAGCTTTCTTT. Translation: CASSPRTVGDTEAFF.

The CDR3 nucleotides read TGTGCCTGGAGCCTGGACAGGGGGCTTGACACTGAAGCTTTCTTT. Residues: CAWSLDRGLDTEAFF. The chain has TRBV30 and TRBJ1-1, with 11 bases matching TRBD1. The V gene's germline CDR1 is GTSNPN and CDR2 SVGIG (reference sequence). CDR3 size: 15 residues. The junction had 6 bases not matched to a gene; V was cut back by 3 bases and J by 3 bases.

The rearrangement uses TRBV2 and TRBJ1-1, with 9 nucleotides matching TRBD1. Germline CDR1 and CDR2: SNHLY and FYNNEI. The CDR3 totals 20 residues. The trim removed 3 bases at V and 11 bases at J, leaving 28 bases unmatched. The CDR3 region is CASSDWGQGFPKLSEPNAFF. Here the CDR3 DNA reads TGTGCCAGCAGTGACTGGGGACAGGGATTTCCCAAGCTTAGTGAGCCCAATGCTTTCTTT.